These 26 T cell receptor beta chains were all obtained from the same sample, sequenced in a study of blood T cell repertoires in COVID-19. Assay used: immunoSEQ multiplex PCR; TCRdb lists only in-frame clones, some missing. This table holds under 95,000 clones, more than 75% found once. The sequencing sample was made of peripheral blood. The receptor set was obtained from a human donor with acute or convalescent COVID-19. The donor label of this sample is uncertain.

This chain uses TRBV7-9 with TRBJ2-7, with 8 bases aligning to TRBD1. Germline CDR1 is SEHNR and CDR2 is FQNEAQ (reference sequence). V gave up 5 bases and J gave up 5 bases; unmatched junction bases: 11. The CDR3 sequence is 15 residues long. CDR3 nucleotides: TGTGCCAGCAGCCATACCCGGGACAGGTTGAACGAGCAGTACTTC. This sequence encodes CASSHTRDRLNEQYF.

The CDR3 DNA follows: TGTGCCAGCAGCCGATGGACAGGGGGCACGAACACTGAAGCTTTCTTT. Translated: CASSRWTGGTNTEAFF. This chain joins TRBV3-1 (or the pseudogene TRBV3-2) and TRBJ1-1; 11 positions match TRBD1. The CDR3 has 16 amino acids. Germline loops: CDR1 LGHDT, CDR2 YNNKEL (reference sequence). The V segment lost 4 bases and the J segment 1 base; nucleotides outside the gene matches: 5.

The sample holds a few counts of this clone. This sequence joins TRBV5-4 and TRBJ2-2; unclear D gene. The V end was cut by 7 bases, the J end by 3 bases, with 7 bases between. CDR3 length: 12 amino acids. Germline CDR1 reads SGHNT; CDR2 reads YYREEE (reference sequence). The CDR3 sequence is CASPADTGELFF. The CDR3 bases are TGTGCCAGCCCGGCGGACACCGGGGAGCTGTTTTTT.

This chain joins TRBV28 and TRBJ1-6, with 7 bases lining up with TRBD1. Germline V gene lookup returns CDR1 MDHEN and CDR2 SYDVKM. V shed 2 bases, J shed 6 bases, and the junction held 7 bases outside the gene matches. CDR3 size: 16 residues. Here the CDR3 DNA reads TGTGCCAGCAGTTTAGGCCCTGGGACAGCTAATTCACCCCTCCACTTT. Amino acids: CASSLGPGTANSPLHF.

The chain uses TRBV12-5 and TRBJ1-6, with D perhaps matching TRBD1 (6 bases). V was trimmed by 3 bases and J by 4 bases, leaving 16 bases between them. This CDR3 is built from 17 residues. Per the germline V gene, CDR1 is LGHNT and CDR2 is FRNRAP. CDR3 DNA sequence: TGTGCTAGTGGTTTAGGGGACACCATCTCTTATAATTCACCCCTCCACTTT. Amino acids: CASGLGDTISYNSPLHF.

The V gene is TRBV29-1, the J gene TRBJ1-1; 7 nucleotides line up with TRBD1. This CDR3 spans 14 amino acids. The V gene's germline CDR1 is SQVTM and CDR2 ANQGSEA. Germline trimming cut 4 bases from V and 0 bases from J; bases unmatched to any gene: 5. For the CDR3, the DNA is TGCAGCGTTGCCCCGGGGACAGTGAACACTGAAGCTTTCTTT. It encodes CSVAPGTVNTEAFF.

The rearrangement links TRBV6-5 to TRBJ2-7; possibly TRBD1 for D (6 bases). Looked up from germline, CDR1 is MNHEY and CDR2 is SVGAGI. The CDR3 covers 15 residues. Trimming removed 0 bases from V and 6 bases from J, with 15 bases in between. The CDR3 nucleotides read TGTGCCAGCAGTTACTCACAGGGCCCAGCCCTCGAGCAGTACTTC. It yields the protein CASSYSQGPALEQYF.

The rearrangement joins TRBV19 to TRBJ1-4; possible D gene TRBD1, 6 bases. This CDR3 contains 15 residues. The germline CDR1 and CDR2 sequences are LNHDA and SQIVND (reference sequence). V lost 3 bases and J lost 6, with 14 bases in between. CDR3 residues: CASSMRTAKDEKLFF. As DNA, the CDR3 is TGTGCCAGTAGTATGAGGACAGCTAAGGATGAAAAACTGTTTTTT.

This clone was seen a few times. The chain uses TRBV29-1 and TRBJ1-5; D uncertain. This CDR3 has 13 residues. V was shortened by 4 bases and J by 3 bases, with 10 bases between the two germline ends. Per the germline V gene, CDR1 is SQVTM and CDR2 is ANQGSEA. The CDR3 sequence is CSVGLEYNQPQHF. CDR3 DNA: TGCAGCGTTGGGCTAGAGTACAATCAGCCCCAGCATTTT.

The chain recombines TRBV11-2 with TRBJ1-1; D is unresolved. The CDR3 length is 18 residues. V gave up 2 bases and J gave up 1 base, with 20 bases separating them. Germline CDR1 SGHAT, CDR2 FQNNGV. CDR3: CASSLMVRWVQTNTEAFF. DNA of the CDR3: TGTGCCAGCAGCTTAATGGTCCGGTGGGTACAGACGAACACTGAAGCTTTCTTT.

The CDR3: CASSQGLAGGHEQFF. For the CDR3, the DNA is TGTGCCAGCAGCCAAGGTCTAGCGGGGGGGCATGAGCAGTTCTTC. The rearrangement links TRBV14 to TRBJ2-1; 12 nucleotides align to TRBD2. The CDR3 is 15 amino acids. The V gene's germline CDR1 is SGHDN and CDR2 FVKESK. The J segment lost 8 bases and the V segment lost 1 base, leaving 3 bases of the junction unmatched.

This chain connects TRBV28 to TRBJ2-5, with TRBD2 matching over 8 bases. CDR1 is MDHEN, CDR2 SYDVKM, per germline. This CDR3 region has 16 residues. The V gene end was trimmed by 1 base and the J gene end by 2 bases; junction bases not matched to a gene: 6. CDR3 residues: CASSLSGGGTQETQYF. The CDR3 region has the DNA TGTGCCAGCAGTTTATCGGGAGGGGGGACACAAGAGACCCAGTACTTC.

This clone has just a few counts. The chain is built from TRBV30 and TRBJ1-2; perhaps TRBD1 as D (6 bases). This CDR3 is built from 12 residues. V was trimmed by 2 bases and J by 3 bases, leaving 7 bases between them. CDR1 is GTSNPN and CDR2 is SVGIG in the germline V gene (reference sequence). In DNA form, the CDR3 reads TGTGCCTGGAGTTGGGGGCACTATGGCTACACCTTC. Its translation is CAWSWGHYGYTF.

V and J are TRBV21-1 and TRBJ1-4; the D call of TRBD1 is as the table states it, not checked on the DNA. TRBV21-1 is noted as a pseudogene. The CDR3 sequence is 19 residues long. In nucleotides, the CDR3 is TGTGCCAGCAGCAAAGCCGGGACAGGGGGTTCCGGGAAAAATGAAAAACTGTTTTTT. It encodes CASSKAGTGGSGKNEKLFF.

In nucleotides, the CDR3 is TGCAGCGTTAGCGGGGGGGCAGACCAAGAGACCCAGTACTTC. It codes for CSVSGGADQETQYF. The genes are TRBV29-1 and TRBJ2-5; 10 bases are a match to TRBD2. J was trimmed by 0 bases and V by 5 bases; bases with no gene match: 3. Per the germline V gene, CDR1 is SQVTM and CDR2 is ANQGSEA. The CDR3 runs to 14 residues.

The chain recombines TRBV5-6 with TRBJ2-2, with D unresolved. The CDR3 length is 14 residues. The V end was cut by 1 base, the J end by 1 base, with 5 bases between. CDR1 is SGHDT, CDR2 YYEEEE, per germline. The chain's CDR3 is CASSLFGNTGELFF. The DNA of the CDR3 is TGTGCCAGCAGCTTGTTCGGGAACACCGGGGAGCTGTTTTTT. Together with reference TRBV5-6 and TRBJ2-2, the CDR3 gives the full variable domain: DAGVTQSPTHLIKTRGQQVTLRCSPKSGHDTVSWYQQALGQGPQFIFQYYEEEERQRGNFPDRFSGHQFPNYSSELNVNALLLGDSALYLCASSLFGNTGELFFGEGSRLTVL.

The rearrangement uses TRBV6-5 and TRBJ2-7; D perhaps matches TRBD2 (5 bases). Trimming stripped 6 bases from V and 3 bases from J, with 18 bases between. Germline CDR1 MNHEY, CDR2 SVGAGI. This CDR3 has 15 residues. The CDR3 region is CASSPDGGRDYEQYF. CDR3 coding DNA: TGTGCCAGCAGCCCCGACGGCGGACGGGACTACGAGCAGTACTTC.

This chain joins TRBV6-5 and TRBJ1-1, with 9 bases fitting TRBD1. V trimming: 5 bases; J trimming: 10 bases; junction bases outside the gene matches: 11. CDR1 and CDR2 (germline): MNHEY, SVGAGI. The CDR3 loop spans 14 amino acids. Here the CDR3 DNA reads TGTGCCAGCAGTCGGGACAGGGACTATACCCGAGCTTTCTTT. Translating it yields CASSRDRDYTRAFF.

The chain recombines TRBV19 with TRBJ2-5; D unresolved. Germline lookup yields CDR1 LNHDA and CDR2 SQIVND (reference sequence). This CDR3 region has 15 residues. The V end lost 1 base, the J end lost 5 bases, and 14 bases lay between the germline ends. The CDR3 DNA reads TGTGCCAGTAGTATAGGCCGACTGTCCGGGGAGACCCAGTACTTC. Protein sequence: CASSIGRLSGETQYF.

The chain has TRBV18 and TRBJ2-3; D possibly corresponds to TRBD1 (5 bases). CDR1 is KGHSH, CDR2 LQKENI, per germline. The CDR3 is 14 amino acids. The V gene lost 8 bases and the J gene lost 1 base, with 13 bases spanning the gap. CDR3 in amino acids: CASAVDKGTDTQYF. CDR3 coding DNA: TGTGCCAGCGCCGTGGACAAGGGCACAGATACGCAGTATTTT.

J is TRBJ2-2 and V is TRBV19; a weak D match, TRBD1 (6 bases). CDR3 length equals 13 residues. From germline, CDR1 is LNHDA and CDR2 SQIVND (reference sequence). V dropped 10 bases and J dropped 1 base, with 10 bases sitting between them. CDR3 loop: CATQGGNTGELFF. The CDR3 coding sequence is TGTGCCACCCAAGGGGGGAACACCGGGGAGCTGTTTTTT.

The rearrangement links TRBV7-8 to TRBJ2-5; maybe TRBD2 (5 bases). This CDR3 contains 14 residues. Germline lookup yields CDR1 SGHVS and CDR2 FQNEAQ. V lost 2 bases to trimming and J lost 4 bases, with 11 bases between them. The CDR3 here is CASSLRGAAETQYF. CDR3 bases: TGTGCCAGCAGCTTACGGGGTGCAGCAGAGACCCAGTACTTC. The full variable domain, with the rest looked up from reference TRBV7-8 and TRBJ2-5, is GAGVSQSPRYKVAKRGQDVALRCDPISGHVSLFWYQQALGQGPEFLTYFQNEAQLDKSGLPSDRFFAERPEGSVSTLKIQRTQQEDSAVYLCASSLRGAAETQYFGPGTRLLVL.

This clone was observed once. The chain combines TRBV4-2 with TRBJ1-1; D remains unclear. Germline CDR1 and CDR2: LGHNA and YNFKEQ. Between the trimmed V and J ends, which lost 1 base and 1 base, there was a span of 10 bases. This CDR3 spans 15 amino acids. The CDR3, as DNA: TGTGCCAGCAGCCAAGCCCGAACGGGGAACACTGAAGCTTTCTTT. Translation gives CASSQARTGNTEAFF.

The chain uses TRBV5-1 and TRBJ1-3; D is ambiguous. The germline V gene has CDR1 SGHRS and CDR2 YFSETQ. Deletions cut 2 bases from V and 4 bases from J, with 4 bases between. The length of the CDR3 is 12 residues. CDR3 in DNA: TGCGCCAGCAGCTTAGAGGGAAACACCATATATTTT. It codes for CASSLEGNTIYF.

This clone was picked up a small number of times. The gene calls are TRBV21-1 and TRBJ1-3; the table's D call, TRBD1, has no DNA check behind it. TRBV21-1 is shown as a pseudogene. This CDR3 has 15 amino acids. CDR3 residues: CASSKYHSSGNTIYF. The CDR3 nucleotides read TGTGCCAGCAGCAAATATCACAGCTCTGGAAACACCATATATTTT.

This clone was observed a few times. The chain couples TRBV19 to TRBJ2-7; maybe TRBD2 (6 bases). CDR1 is LNHDA and CDR2 is SQIVND in the germline V gene (reference sequence). The length of the CDR3 is 14 residues. V was clipped by 6 bases and J by 2 bases, with 14 bases between them. The CDR3 DNA sequence: TGTGCCAGTAGCGCCGGGACTGATCCCTACGAGCAGTACTTC. Protein: CASSAGTDPYEQYF.